This entry is about one TCR beta chain. This sample stems from a study of blood T cell repertoires in COVID-19. Germline V gene data show CDR1 as KGHSH and CDR2 as LQKENI. The length of the CDR3 is 16 residues. Deletions cut 1 base from V and 7 bases from J, with 19 bases between. Sequencing used immunoSEQ multiplex PCR; TCRdb keeps in-frame clones, though not all of them. The sample shows some 330,000 clones, 70% to 90% of them seen only once. The chain carries TRBV18 and TRBJ1-1; D call uncertain. This receptor was taken from a woman aged 45 to 65 with active or convalescent COVID-19. Material for sequencing was peripheral blood. This chain's CDR3 is CASSPQDLLRLYEAFF. The CDR3 DNA is TGTGCCAGCTCACCACAAGACTTGCTTCGACTATATGAAGCTTTCTTT.